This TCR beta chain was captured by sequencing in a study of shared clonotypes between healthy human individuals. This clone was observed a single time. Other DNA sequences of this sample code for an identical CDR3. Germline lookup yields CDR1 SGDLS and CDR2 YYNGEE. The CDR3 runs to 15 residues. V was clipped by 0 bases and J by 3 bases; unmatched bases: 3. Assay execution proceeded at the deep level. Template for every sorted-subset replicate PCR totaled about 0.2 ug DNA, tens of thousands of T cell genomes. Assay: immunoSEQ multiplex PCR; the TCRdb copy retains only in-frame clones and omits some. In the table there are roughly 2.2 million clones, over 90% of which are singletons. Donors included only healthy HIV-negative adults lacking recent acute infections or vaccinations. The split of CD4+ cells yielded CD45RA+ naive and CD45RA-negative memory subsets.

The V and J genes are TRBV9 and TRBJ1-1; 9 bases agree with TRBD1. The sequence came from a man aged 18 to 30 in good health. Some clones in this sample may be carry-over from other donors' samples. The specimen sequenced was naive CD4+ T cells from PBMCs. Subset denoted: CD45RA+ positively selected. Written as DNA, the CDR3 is TGTGCCAGCAGCGTAGGGGGACAGGGCTACACTGAAGCTTTCTTT. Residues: CASSVGGQGYTEAFF.